These 28 T cell receptor beta chains share one sample of origin, sequenced in a study of shared clonotypes between healthy human individuals. Sequencing used immunoSEQ multiplex PCR; TCRdb keeps in-frame clones, though not all of them. The repertoire holds fewer than 1.6 million clones, with approximately 98.5% as singletons. Sequencing was carried out using naive CD4+ T cells sorted from blood. Subset noted: CD45RA+ positively selected. Every receptor here comes from a man aged 30 to 45 in good health.

This rearrangement joins TRBV30 to TRBJ2-5; D is unclear. V shed 0 bases and J shed 5 bases, with 13 bases lying between them. The CDR3 length is 14 residues. Germline V lookup: CDR1 GTSNPN, CDR2 SVGIG (reference sequence). The CDR3 nucleotides are TGTGCCTGGAGTGTACTACCAGGTGTTGAGACCCAGTACTTC. The encoded protein is CAWSVLPGVETQYF. Drawing the rest from reference TRBV30 and TRBJ2-5, the complete variable domain is SQTIHQWPATLVQPVGSPLSLECTVEGTSNPNLYWYRQAAGRGLQLLFYSVGIGQISSEVPQNLSASRPQDRQFILSSKKLLLSDSGFYLCAWSVLPGVETQYFGPGTRLLVL.

CDR3 residues: CASSLIQRAVVVEKREKLFF. CDR3 nucleotide sequence: TGTGCCAGCAGTTTAATTCAAAGGGCAGTCGTTGTGGAAAAAAGGGAAAAACTGTTTTTT. V usage is TRBV28 and J usage is TRBJ1-4, with D uncertain. This CDR3 has 20 amino acids. The V gene lost 2 bases and the J gene lost 8 bases, with 30 bases spanning the gap. CDR1 is MDHEN and CDR2 is SYDVKM in the germline V gene.

In the case of this clone: The same CDR3 arises from other DNA sequences in this sample as well. Written as DNA, the CDR3 is TGCGCCAGCAGCCCGGGGACAGGAAGTTACAATGAGCAGTTCTTC. The encoded protein is CASSPGTGSYNEQFF. J is TRBJ2-1 and V is TRBV5-1, with TRBD1 matching over 8 bases. With V trimmed by 4 bases and J by 4 bases, 7 bases remained unmatched. CDR3 length equals 15 residues. CDR1 is SGHRS and CDR2 is YFSETQ in the germline V gene.

J is TRBJ2-2 and V is TRBV11-3; the D gene is possibly TRBD1 (5 bases). V was trimmed by 3 bases and J by 5 bases, leaving 13 bases between them. The CDR3 is made up of 15 amino acids. CDR1 is SGHNT and CDR2 is YENEEA in the germline V gene. The CDR3 DNA follows: TGTGCCAGCAGCTTGGGGCTCCCTGGGACCGGGGAGCTGTTTTTT. It yields the protein CASSLGLPGTGELFF.

This chain links TRBV29-1 with TRBJ1-2, with D perhaps matching TRBD1 (6 bases). The CDR3 is made up of 12 amino acids. Germline V CDR1 and CDR2: SQVTM, ANQGSEA. With 4 bases removed from V and 3 bases from J, the gap between germline ends came to 9 bases. This CDR3 reads CSVGGGHYGYTF. CDR3 in DNA: TGCAGCGTTGGTGGGGGGCACTATGGCTACACCTTC.

The CDR3 DNA follows: TGTGCCAGTAGTATTGGCAAATCCTACGAGCAGTACTTC. Translated: CASSIGKSYEQYF. The chain couples TRBV19 to TRBJ2-7; D is unresolved. The CDR3 sequence is 13 residues long. The V end was cut by 3 bases, the J end by 1 base, with 7 bases between. Looked up from germline, CDR1 is LNHDA and CDR2 is SQIVND (reference sequence).

This clone was observed once. The V gene is TRBV11-2, the J gene TRBJ2-3, with 8 bases aligning to TRBD1. The ends lost 5 bases at V and 2 bases at J; junction bases unmatched: 6. The CDR3 loop spans 15 amino acids. Per germline, CDR1 SGHAT and CDR2 FQNNGV. CDR3 sequence (DNA): TGTGCCAGCAGCCCGCGGACAGGGAACACAGATACGCAGTATTTT. Protein sequence: CASSPRTGNTDTQYF.

The table lists this clone with a count of one. The genes are TRBV7-8 and TRBJ2-5; D unclear. There are 14 residues in the CDR3. Germline CDR1 and CDR2: SGHVS and FQNEAQ. V dropped 1 base and J dropped 7 bases, with 13 bases sitting between them. Here the CDR3 reads CASSLGSTPRTQYF. CDR3 coding DNA: TGTGCCAGCAGCTTAGGTTCCACCCCAAGGACCCAGTACTTC.

The V gene is TRBV5-1, the J gene TRBJ1-4, with 9 positions matching TRBD1. The CDR3 extends over 15 amino acids. Germline loops: CDR1 SGHRS, CDR2 YFSETQ. J was trimmed by 4 bases and V by 5 bases; bases with no gene match: 6. CDR3: CASRSPGQGNEKLFF. In DNA, the CDR3 is TGCGCCAGCAGATCCCCGGGACAGGGTAATGAAAAACTGTTTTTT.

The chain is built from TRBV5-6 and TRBJ1-1, with a possible D match to TRBD1 (6 bases). The V end lost 2 bases, the J end lost 3 bases, and 11 bases lay between the germline ends. From germline, CDR1 is SGHDT and CDR2 YYEEEE. CDR3 length: 14 amino acids. The CDR3 nucleotides are TGTGCCAGCAGCTTTATAAGGGGGGACACTGAAGCTTTCTTT. As protein: CASSFIRGDTEAFF.

The rearrangement uses TRBV28 and TRBJ1-5; D gene ambiguous. CDR1 and CDR2 from the germline V gene are MDHEN and SYDVKM. Between the trimmed V and J ends, which lost 4 bases and 5 bases, there was a span of 6 bases. The CDR3 is 12 residues long. The CDR3 sequence is CASSWVDQPQHF. The CDR3 coding sequence is TGTGCCAGCAGTTGGGTAGATCAGCCCCAGCATTTT.

The chain recombines TRBV5-1 with TRBJ2-3; the match to TRBD2 covers 7 bases. V shed 4 bases, J shed 2 bases, and the junction held 7 bases outside the gene matches. CDR3 length: 15 residues. Germline CDR1 SGHRS, CDR2 YFSETQ. The CDR3 sequence is CASSRGLLNTDTQYF. The CDR3 bases are TGCGCCAGCAGCAGGGGACTACTAAACACAGATACGCAGTATTTT.

The chain links TRBV28 to TRBJ2-6, with D perhaps TRBD1 or TRBD2 (5 bases each). Germline V gives CDR1 MDHEN, CDR2 SYDVKM. This CDR3 spans 18 amino acids. V was pared by 5 bases and J by 0 bases, with 17 bases between. The CDR3 nucleotides are TGTGCCAGCAGTGACATGGGGGACGGCTACTCTGGGGCCAACGTCCTGACTTTC. The encoded protein is CASSDMGDGYSGANVLTF.

Of note for this clone: Other DNA sequences in the sample encode the same CDR3. The chain employs TRBV20-1 and TRBJ2-7; the D gene is possibly TRBD2 (5 bases). V lost 3 bases to trimming and J lost 7 bases, with 7 bases between them. The CDR3 contains 10 residues. Germline lookup yields CDR1 DFQATT and CDR2 SNEGSKA (reference sequence). The CDR3 bases are TGCAGTGCTAGTCCGGGAGAGCAGTACTTC. Its translation is CSASPGEQYF.

The chain links TRBV6-6 to TRBJ1-1; the D gene is possibly TRBD1 (5 bases). V dropped 6 bases and J dropped 1 base, with 12 bases sitting between them. The V gene's germline CDR1 is MNHNY and CDR2 SVGAGI (reference sequence). The CDR3 covers 14 residues. CDR3 sequence (DNA): TGTGCCAGCAGAACTGGGGGGAAGAACACTGAAGCTTTCTTT. This codes for CASRTGGKNTEAFF.

The V and J genes are TRBV28 and TRBJ2-1; TRBD2 matches at 7 bases. The CDR3 contains 14 residues. The V segment lost 7 bases and the J segment 3 bases; nucleotides outside the gene matches: 6. Germline-derived CDR1 and CDR2 are MDHEN and SYDVKM. The chain's CDR3 is CASKRAGIYNEQFF. In nucleotides, the CDR3 is TGTGCCAGCAAGAGAGCGGGAATCTACAATGAGCAGTTCTTC.

CDR3 region: CASSQEGGGPSMQYF. The CDR3 nucleotides read TGCGCCAGCAGCCAAGAGGGCGGAGGGCCGTCGATGCAGTACTTC. V is TRBV4-3 and J is TRBJ2-7; tentative D call: TRBD2 (6 bases). Germline loops: CDR1 LGHNA, CDR2 YSLEER. CDR3 length: 15 amino acids. Trimming took 0 bases from V and 9 from J, leaving 18 bases between them.

This sequence joins TRBV7-9 and TRBJ2-7, with TRBD1 matching 7 bases. The CDR3 contains 13 residues. The junction had 4 bases not matched to a gene; V was cut back by 6 bases and J by 2 bases. Germline V gene sequence: CDR1 SEHNR, CDR2 FQNEAQ (reference sequence). CDR3 protein: CASSRDRAYEQYF. CDR3 bases: TGTGCCAGCAGTCGGGACAGAGCCTACGAGCAGTACTTC.

This clone was picked up one time. This chain links TRBV5-4 with TRBJ2-3; D not certain. Germline CDR1 is SGHNT and CDR2 is YYREEE (reference sequence). The CDR3 sequence is 14 residues long. Trimming removed 3 bases from V and 2 bases from J, with 10 bases in between. For the CDR3, the DNA is TGTGCCAGCAGCTCCCGACTCGTCACAGATACGCAGTATTTT. Translation gives CASSSRLVTDTQYF.

This sequence joins TRBV11-2 and TRBJ1-1, with D uncertain. This CDR3 comprises 13 residues. V dropped 2 bases and J dropped 1 base, with 5 bases sitting between them. CDR1 is SGHAT and CDR2 is FQNNGV in the germline V gene. CDR3 coding DNA: TGTGCCAGCAGCTTACTAACGAACACTGAAGCTTTCTTT. It is translated as CASSLLTNTEAFF.

The rearrangement uses TRBV4-3 and TRBJ2-7; D ambiguous. Germline V gives CDR1 LGHNA, CDR2 YSLEER. The CDR3 is 13 amino acids. V was clipped by 1 base and J by 9 bases, with 13 bases between them. DNA for the CDR3: TGCGCCAGCAGCCAAGTGGTTCAGGACCCGCAGTACTTC. Translating it yields CASSQVVQDPQYF.

V usage is TRBV7-6 and J usage is TRBJ2-3; D unresolved. The CDR3 covers 12 residues. Trimming took 5 bases from V and 4 from J, leaving 7 bases between them. CDR1 is SGHVS, CDR2 FNYEAQ, per germline. DNA for the CDR3: TGTGCCAGCAGCGCCCTCGCAGATACGCAGTATTTT. This codes for CASSALADTQYF.

V gene TRBV4-3 combines with J gene TRBJ2-5, with D perhaps matching TRBD1 (6 bases). Germline assignment: CDR1 LGHNA and CDR2 YSLEER. CDR3 length equals 16 residues. V dropped 3 bases and J dropped 2 bases, with 16 bases sitting between them. DNA for the CDR3: TGCGCCAGCAGCCACGATCCTAGCAGGGGACAAGAGACCCAGTACTTC. Translated, it gives CASSHDPSRGQETQYF.

The chain is built from TRBV10-3 and TRBJ1-3; D gene ambiguous. Germline V gives CDR1 ENHRY, CDR2 SYGVKD. This CDR3 spans 12 amino acids. V gave up 7 bases and J gave up 3 bases, with 7 bases separating them. CDR3 region: CAITGLGNTIYF. CDR3 nucleotides: TGTGCCATCACCGGACTTGGAAACACCATATATTTT.

The CDR3 DNA sequence: TGTGCCAGTAGTATATTTGGGTCCTACGAGCAGTACTTC. Its protein product is CASSIFGSYEQYF. The chain has TRBV19 and TRBJ2-7, with D uncertain. CDR1 is LNHDA, CDR2 SQIVND, per germline (reference sequence). Trimming stripped 2 bases from V and 1 base from J, with 6 bases between. CDR3 length equals 13 residues.

The chain recombines TRBV19 with TRBJ2-1; 10 nucleotides agree with TRBD2. V trimming: 6 bases; J trimming: 1 base; junction bases outside the gene matches: 12. The CDR3 spans 18 residues. Germline V gives CDR1 LNHDA, CDR2 SQIVND (reference sequence). CDR3 in amino acids: CASSLASLAGGSYNEQFF. CDR3 sequence (DNA): TGTGCCAGTAGCCTCGCCTCCTTAGCGGGAGGTTCCTACAATGAGCAGTTCTTC.

The rearrangement uses TRBV5-1 and TRBJ1-1; D unresolved. The CDR3 covers 14 residues. Germline CDR1 SGHRS, CDR2 YFSETQ. V lost 4 bases and J 0 bases, leaving 10 bases between the germline ends. DNA of the CDR3: TGCGCCAGCAGCCTTGGACCAATGAACACTGAAGCTTTCTTT. It translates to CASSLGPMNTEAFF.

V is TRBV7-9 and J is TRBJ1-1; no firm D call. Germline V gene sequence: CDR1 SEHNR, CDR2 FQNEAQ (reference sequence). This CDR3 has 15 residues. V dropped 5 bases and J dropped 4 bases, with 17 bases sitting between them. The CDR3 sequence: CASSLFGDKATEAFF. The CDR3 DNA reads TGTGCCAGCAGCCTCTTTGGGGATAAAGCCACTGAAGCTTTCTTT.